The 31 T cell receptor beta chains below come from one sample, sequenced in a study of T-cell reconstitution after alpha-beta-depleted transplantation in children. The TCRbeta library incorporated unique molecular identifiers. In TCRdb, the PCR reads were re-called with MiXCR into one record per CDR3 protein. The sample consists of fewer than 700,000 distinct CDR3 sequences, roughly 13% of them appearing once. Sequencing used PBMCs, mostly from graft donor cells, obtained 360 days after TCRalphabeta/CD19-depleted stem cell transplant. The receptors come from a male patient younger than 18 who had a stem cell transplant for acute myeloid leukemia, so the T cells may come from the graft donor.

This clonotype was detected only a few times. The genes are TRBV29-1 and TRBJ2-5; 11 bases map to TRBD1. J lost 5 bases, V lost 7 bases, and 3 bases had no gene match. CDR1 and CDR2 from the germline V gene are SQVTM and ANQGSEA. There are 12 residues in the CDR3. CDR3 bases: TGCAGCGAGGGACAGGGGGGTGAGACCCAGTACTTC. Protein product: CSEGQGGETQYF.

The chain joins TRBV7-9 to TRBJ2-7; 12 positions match TRBD1. The CDR3 extends over 17 amino acids. The germline V gene has CDR1 SEHNR and CDR2 FQNEAQ (reference sequence). V dropped 5 bases and J dropped 2; count of bases not matched to a gene: 10. DNA of the CDR3: TGTGCCAGCAGCCCTACGTTGAGGGACAGGGGGCCCTACGAGCAGTACTTC. The encoded protein is CASSPTLRDRGPYEQYF.

This clonotype was seen a handful of times. The V call is TRBV20-1, the J call TRBJ1-2; no reliable D call. The CDR3 totals 14 residues. The V end lost 3 bases, the J end lost 1 base, and 12 bases lay between the germline ends. Germline V gene sequence: CDR1 DFQATT, CDR2 SNEGSKA (reference sequence). The CDR3 protein is CSASDPVLNYGYTF. The CDR3 DNA is TGCAGTGCTAGCGACCCTGTCCTTAACTATGGCTACACCTTC.

The chain carries TRBV20-1 and TRBJ2-1; D unresolved. V was cut by 8 bases and J by 10 bases, with 12 bases left in between. The CDR3 length is 10 residues. Germline V lookup: CDR1 DFQATT, CDR2 SNEGSKA (reference sequence). CDR3 sequence reads: CSPARKEQFF. The CDR3 nucleotides are TGCAGTCCCGCGAGGAAAGAGCAGTTCTTC.

The rearrangement uses TRBV5-1 and TRBJ2-1, with D tentatively TRBD2 (6 bases). This CDR3 is built from 14 residues. Trimming shortened V by 3 bases and J by 5 bases, and 12 bases separated the two germline ends. Germline values: CDR1 SGHRS, CDR2 YFSETQ. CDR3 in DNA: TGCGCCAGCAGCTCTAGCGTTTTCAACAATGAGCAGTTCTTC. Encoded protein: CASSSSVFNNEQFF.

The chain links TRBV2 to TRBJ2-3; either TRBD1 or TRBD2 may supply D (5 bases each). Trimming cost V 4 bases and J 2 bases, with 10 bases left between them. This CDR3 region has 14 residues. In germline, CDR1 is SNHLY, CDR2 FYNNEI. The chain's CDR3 is CASSAEGNTDTQYF. CDR3 DNA sequence: TGTGCCAGCAGTGCCGAGGGGAACACAGATACGCAGTATTTT. Filled out from reference TRBV2 and TRBJ2-3, the complete variable domain reads EPEVTQTPSHQVTQMGQEVILRCVPISNHLYFYWYRQILGQKVEFLVSFYNNEISEKSEIFDDQFSVERPDGSNFTLKIRSTKLEDSAMYFCASSAEGNTDTQYFGPGTRLTVL.

The V call is TRBV6-5, the J call TRBJ2-7; 9 bases align to TRBD2. The J segment lost 3 bases and the V segment lost 2 bases, leaving 8 bases of the junction unmatched. Germline V lookup: CDR1 MNHEY, CDR2 SVGAGI. The CDR3 totals 16 residues. CDR3 region: CASSYPGLAGGYEQYF. CDR3 in DNA: TGTGCCAGCAGTTACCCGGGACTAGCTGGAGGCTACGAGCAGTACTTC.

This clonotype was picked up many times. V usage is TRBV4-3 and J usage is TRBJ2-7, with D possibly being TRBD1 (6 bases). The CDR3 runs 9 residues. Germline assignment: CDR1 LGHNA and CDR2 YSLEER. The V gene lost 9 bases and the J gene lost 12 bases, with 12 bases spanning the gap. The CDR3, as DNA: TGCGCCAGACAGGGCGGACTGTACTTC. It encodes CARQGGLYF.

J is TRBJ2-3 and V is TRBV10-3; D ambiguous. This CDR3 spans 12 amino acids. Trimming pared 7 bases from V and 6 bases from J, leaving 11 bases between. In germline, CDR1 is ENHRY, CDR2 SYGVKD. CDR3 coding DNA: TGTGCCATCATGGGGATCGCTGATACGCAGTATTTT. Its translation: CAIMGIADTQYF.

The chain links TRBV30 to TRBJ2-7; tentatively, D is TRBD1 or TRBD2 (5 bases each). CDR1 and CDR2 from the germline V gene are GTSNPN and SVGIG (reference sequence). The CDR3 contains 15 residues. The V end lost 2 bases, the J end lost 12 bases, and 26 bases lay between the germline ends. CDR3 DNA: TGTGCCTGGAGTCCCCCAACCGGGACGGCGCTACCGGCGTACTTC. It codes for CAWSPPTGTALPAYF.

This clonotype was counted only a few times. The chain is built from TRBV12-3 or TRBV12-4 and TRBJ1-1; D is perhaps TRBD1 (5 bases). CDR3 length: 15 residues. V dropped 2 bases and J dropped 4 bases, with 14 bases sitting between them. This chain's CDR3 is CASSLRGRFGTEAFF. The CDR3 nucleotides read TGTGCCAGCAGTTTAAGGGGCAGATTTGGCACTGAAGCTTTCTTT.

The gene calls are TRBV27 and TRBJ2-5, with TRBD2 matching 9 bases. Trimming took 6 bases from V and 3 from J; bases not matched to a gene: 8. The CDR3 runs 15 residues. The germline V gene has CDR1 MNHEY and CDR2 SMNVEV (reference sequence). CDR3 nucleotide sequence: TGTGCCAGCAGGGGGGCTAGCGGGATAAAAGAGACCCAGTACTTC. Protein sequence: CASRGASGIKETQYF.

V and J are TRBV4-3 and TRBJ1-3; D gene uncertain. The germline V gene encodes CDR1 LGHNA and CDR2 YSLEER. The CDR3 contains 16 residues. The V end lost 0 bases, the J end lost 4 bases, and 13 bases lay between the germline ends. DNA of the CDR3: TGCGCCAGCAGCCAAGATCATGCGGGTACGGGAAACACCATATATTTT. It is translated as CASSQDHAGTGNTIYF.

This clonotype turned up a few times. The rearrangement links TRBV12-3 or TRBV12-4 to TRBJ1-2; D may be TRBD1 (5 bases). The CDR3 covers 15 residues. Trimming removed 3 bases from V and 6 bases from J, with 17 bases in between. Here the CDR3 DNA reads TGTGCCAGCAGTTTGGGCCCCGAACGGGGGAATGGCTACACCTTC. The encoded protein is CASSLGPERGNGYTF.

This clonotype was picked up many times. The chain has TRBV6-1 and TRBJ1-6, with 7 nucleotides matching TRBD1. This CDR3 is 15 amino acids long. Germline V CDR1 and CDR2: MNHNS, SASEGT. V lost 5 bases, J lost 8 bases, and 9 bases stayed unmatched. CDR3 protein: CASSKSQGGHSPLHF. For the CDR3, the DNA is TGTGCCAGCAGTAAAAGCCAGGGGGGCCATTCACCCCTCCACTTT.

In DNA, the CDR3 is TGTGCCGGGGCCAGCGGGACCTCCTACGAGCAGTACTTC. Translating gives CAGASGTSYEQYF. The V gene is TRBV10-3, the J gene TRBJ2-7, with 7 bases that match TRBD2. The CDR3 has 13 amino acids. Trimming cost V 11 bases and J 0 bases; bases outside gene matches: 7. CDR1 and CDR2 (germline): ENHRY, SYGVKD.

The chain recombines TRBV24-1 with TRBJ2-7; 8 nucleotides line up with TRBD1. The CDR3 is made up of 17 amino acids. Per germline, CDR1 KGHDR and CDR2 SFDVKD. J gave up 0 bases and V 0 bases, and 6 bases lay outside the gene matches. For the CDR3, the DNA is TGTGCCACCAGTGATTTGGGGCAGGGGGCCTACTCCTACGAGCAGTACTTC. Amino acid sequence: CATSDLGQGAYSYEQYF.

The V and J genes are TRBV20-1 and TRBJ2-7, with a weak D call TRBD1 (5 bases). CDR3 length equals 15 residues. Germline-derived CDR1 and CDR2 are DFQATT and SNEGSKA (reference sequence). Trimming removed 1 base from V and 0 bases from J, with 13 bases in between. Written as DNA, the CDR3 is TGCAGTGCTAGAGGTTCAGGGCACCTCTCCTACGAGCAGTACTTC. Translated: CSARGSGHLSYEQYF.

This clonotype was seen a handful of times. The chain uses TRBV29-1 and TRBJ1-1; D remains ambiguous. CDR3 length equals 16 residues. Trimming took 8 bases from V and 1 from J, leaving 23 bases between them. CDR1 and CDR2 (germline): SQVTM, ANQGSEA. CDR3 residues: CSTPKAGLRRNTEAFF. In DNA, the CDR3 is TGCAGCACTCCCAAGGCCGGGCTCCGGAGGAACACTGAAGCTTTCTTT.

Ten or more counts support this clonotype. The chain carries TRBV18 and TRBJ1-6, with D possibly being TRBD1 (6 bases). The CDR3 length is 15 residues. Germline V lookup: CDR1 KGHSH, CDR2 LQKENI. Trimming pared 5 bases from V and 7 bases from J, leaving 15 bases between. The CDR3 reads CASSSSGDGNSPLHF. The CDR3, as DNA: TGTGCCAGCTCATCCTCAGGGGATGGGAATTCACCCCTCCACTTT.

The chain joins TRBV20-1 to TRBJ2-1; D is perhaps TRBD1 (5 bases). The CDR3 runs to 15 residues. CDR1 and CDR2 (germline): DFQATT, SNEGSKA (reference sequence). The ends were cut back, 5 bases at V and 0 bases at J, with 14 bases in the middle. CDR3 sequence: CSAGKTVSSYNEQFF. The CDR3 DNA sequence: TGCAGTGCTGGGAAGACAGTAAGCTCCTACAATGAGCAGTTCTTC.

This chain joins TRBV3-1 and TRBJ2-7; D gene unclear. Trimming took 1 base from V and 3 from J, leaving 13 bases between them. The CDR3 has 15 residues. Germline CDR1 is LGHDT and CDR2 is YNNKEL (reference sequence). The CDR3 DNA reads as TGTGCCAGCAGCCAAGGGGCTCCTCAGATCTACGAGCAGTACTTC. Translated: CASSQGAPQIYEQYF.

The chain links TRBV7-2 to TRBJ2-5; 8 bases are shared with TRBD2. Germline V gives CDR1 SGHTA, CDR2 FQGNSA. The CDR3 has 14 residues. V shed 5 bases, J shed 2 bases, and the junction held 4 bases outside the gene matches. In nucleotides, the CDR3 is TGTGCCAGCAGCGACAGCGGGAGTCAAGAGACCCAGTACTTC. Amino acid sequence: CASSDSGSQETQYF.

This clonotype showed up many times. The J gene is TRBJ2-1, the V gene TRBV29-1; TRBD1 agrees at 7 bases. V lost 5 bases to trimming and J lost 4 bases; unmatched junction nucleotides: 14. Germline values: CDR1 SQVTM, CDR2 ANQGSEA. CDR3 size: 16 residues. The CDR3 loop reads CSVWGPQGQPYNEQFF. The CDR3 nucleotides are TGCAGCGTTTGGGGTCCACAGGGGCAGCCTTACAATGAGCAGTTCTTC.

In this sample, this clonotype turned up many times. V is TRBV29-1 and J is TRBJ2-2, with unresolved D. The CDR3 is 12 amino acids. Per the germline V gene, CDR1 is SQVTM and CDR2 is ANQGSEA. V dropped 7 bases and J dropped 6 bases, with 12 bases sitting between them. The CDR3 DNA reads TGCAGCGCTCCTACAGAGGCCGGGGAGCTGTTTTTT. As protein: CSAPTEAGELFF.

This clonotype was seen only a few times. The CDR3 bases are TGTGCCAGCAGCTTCATCAGCCGGGACTTAAATGAGCAGTTCTTC. Its translation is CASSFISRDLNEQFF. This sequence joins TRBV7-3 and TRBJ2-1; perhaps TRBD2 as D (6 bases). Germline CDR1 SGHTA, CDR2 FQGTGA. V was shortened by 3 bases and J by 7 bases, with 16 bases between the two germline ends. The CDR3 sequence is 15 residues long.

This clonotype was seen repeatedly, ten times or more. The CDR3 DNA sequence: TGTGCCACCAGTGATACTACAGGGTCTGGGGCCAACGTCCTGACTTTC. Protein sequence: CATSDTTGSGANVLTF. This sequence joins TRBV24-1 and TRBJ2-6; tentatively, D is TRBD1 (6 bases). With 3 bases removed from V and 1 base from J, the gap between germline ends came to 9 bases. From germline, CDR1 is KGHDR and CDR2 SFDVKD. This CDR3 contains 16 residues.

This clonotype was counted between two and nine times. The J gene is TRBJ2-7, the V gene TRBV28, with TRBD1 identical over 8 bases. This CDR3 comprises 14 residues. Germline CDR1 is MDHEN and CDR2 is SYDVKM. Trimming took 5 bases from V and 5 from J; bases not matched to a gene: 8. This CDR3 is CASSPTGAGHEQYF. In nucleotides, the CDR3 is TGTGCCAGCAGTCCGACAGGGGCCGGTCACGAGCAGTACTTC.

This clonotype was found a few times. This chain joins TRBV7-9 and TRBJ2-3, with D hard to call. From germline, CDR1 is SEHNR and CDR2 FQNEAQ (reference sequence). Deletions cut 2 bases from V and 5 bases from J, with 14 bases between. The CDR3 length is 15 residues. Here the CDR3 reads CASSLPFPSRDTQYF. As DNA, the CDR3 is TGTGCCAGCAGCTTACCGTTCCCTTCGCGAGATACGCAGTATTTT.

This clonotype was counted between two and nine times. The chain combines TRBV18 with TRBJ1-1, with 9 bases lining up with TRBD1. J lost 11 bases, V lost 6 bases, and 13 bases had no gene match. The CDR3 has 14 residues. Germline V gene sequence: CDR1 KGHSH, CDR2 LQKENI. In DNA form, the CDR3 reads TGTGCCAGCTCCCAGAGTATACAGGGGGCCGAGGCTTTCTTT. Translated, it gives CASSQSIQGAEAFF. The complete variable domain, with remaining parts taken from reference TRBV18 and TRBJ1-1, reads NAGVMQNPRHLVRRRGQEARLRCSPMKGHSHVYWYRQLPEEGLKFMVYLQKENIIDESGMPKERFSAEFPKEGPSILRIQQVVRGDSAAYFCASSQSIQGAEAFFGQGTRLTVV.

Only a few counts were recorded for this clonotype. The V call is TRBV7-6, the J call TRBJ2-3, with D maybe TRBD2 (5 bases). In germline, CDR1 is SGHVS, CDR2 FNYEAQ. This CDR3 has 15 residues. The V gene lost 1 base and the J gene lost 2 bases, with 10 bases spanning the gap. The CDR3 DNA sequence: TGTGCCAGCAGCTTAGGACTAACCCCCACAGATACGCAGTATTTT. Protein product: CASSLGLTPTDTQYF. Full variable domain (missing parts from reference TRBV7-6 and TRBJ2-3): GAGVSQSPRYKVTKRGQDVALRCDPISGHVSLYWYRQALGQGPEFLTYFNYEAQQDKSGLPNDRFSAERPEGSISTLTIQRTEQRDSAMYRCASSLGLTPTDTQYFGPGTRLTVL.